This is a list of T cell receptor beta chains from one sample in a study of T cells expressing NK-cell markers. TCRdb processed the 5' RACE reads again and assigns one entry to each CDR3 protein, with no DNA. Its table records about 540,000 distinct CDR3 sequences. The sequenced material came from blood T cells: a sorted CD56 or NKG2C T cell subset, CD4+ or CD8+ T cells, or bulk PBMC T cells (not recorded which). These receptors all come from a man between 18 and 35 years old in good health. Both conserved end residues are part of each CDR3. Fields, in order: J gene, V gene, CDR3 protein.

TRBJ1-1,TRBV20-1,CSAPPRDRVRNTEAFF
TRBJ2-3,TRBV10-3,CATEDPGFLTDTQYF
TRBJ2-7,TRBV6-5,CASRLLTGTTYEQYF
TRBJ1-1,TRBV3-1,CASSQMNTEAFF
TRBJ2-5,TRBV15,CATSRAQGQETQYF
TRBJ2-1,TRBV5-1,CASSSSGTGLSYNEQFF
TRBJ1-4,TRBV7-8,CASSPNAGVGEKLFF
TRBJ2-5,TRBV7-2,CASSGRSQETQYF
TRBJ2-5,TRBV10-3,CAIAREAGFETQYF
TRBJ2-7,TRBV7-2,CASSRESSGSTYEQYF
TRBJ2-7,TRBV4-3,CASSQALEHEQYF
TRBJ2-5,TRBV10-3,CAISRSVYQETQYF
TRBJ2-6,TRBV6-1,CASSPFGGSGANVLTF
TRBJ2-3,TRBV10-3,CAISDVAAGVADTQYF
TRBJ1-5,TRBV10-3,CAISERAGGNQPQHF
TRBJ1-1,TRBV27,CASSSTGAPNTEAFF
TRBJ2-5,TRBV11-1,CASSLSSGYLETQYF
TRBJ1-2,TRBV4-3,CASSPQTEGYGYTF
TRBJ2-3,TRBV5-1,CASSLRVRPESDTQYF
TRBJ1-1,TRBV7-2,CASSLFGVVGTEAFF
TRBJ2-7,TRBV6-5,CASSYSRGAQYEQYF
TRBJ1-3,TRBV28,CASSGDGGLGNTIYF
TRBJ2-1,TRBV7-6,CASSSRLGGSSSEQFF
TRBJ1-2,TRBV5-1,CASRNTGGWYGYTF
TRBJ2-5,TRBV2,CASPSAGGAETQYF
TRBJ2-1,TRBV20-1,CSAEGLADGDEQFF
TRBJ2-1,TRBV3-1,CASSQDAPVNEQFF
TRBJ2-2,TRBV20-1,CSATQGVNTGELFF
TRBJ2-1,TRBV10-2,CASSVGPGNEQFF
TRBJ2-2,TRBV12-3/TRBV12-4,CASSLGTSSAGELFF
TRBJ1-5,TRBV18,CASSPSQGRRVNQPQHF
TRBJ2-3,TRBV20-1,CSASKVAGSTDTQYF
TRBJ2-1,TRBV6-5,CASSYSITSGPNNEQFF
TRBJ1-5,TRBV6-1,CASRKVHRGDYSNQPQHF
TRBJ2-1,TRBV20-1,CSADSRAHNEQFF
TRBJ2-2,TRBV6-1,CASTKGQTETGELFF
TRBJ2-1,TRBV12-3/TRBV12-4,CASSLVAGGRGNEQFF
TRBJ2-1,TRBV9,CASSVGGTVATAGNEQFF